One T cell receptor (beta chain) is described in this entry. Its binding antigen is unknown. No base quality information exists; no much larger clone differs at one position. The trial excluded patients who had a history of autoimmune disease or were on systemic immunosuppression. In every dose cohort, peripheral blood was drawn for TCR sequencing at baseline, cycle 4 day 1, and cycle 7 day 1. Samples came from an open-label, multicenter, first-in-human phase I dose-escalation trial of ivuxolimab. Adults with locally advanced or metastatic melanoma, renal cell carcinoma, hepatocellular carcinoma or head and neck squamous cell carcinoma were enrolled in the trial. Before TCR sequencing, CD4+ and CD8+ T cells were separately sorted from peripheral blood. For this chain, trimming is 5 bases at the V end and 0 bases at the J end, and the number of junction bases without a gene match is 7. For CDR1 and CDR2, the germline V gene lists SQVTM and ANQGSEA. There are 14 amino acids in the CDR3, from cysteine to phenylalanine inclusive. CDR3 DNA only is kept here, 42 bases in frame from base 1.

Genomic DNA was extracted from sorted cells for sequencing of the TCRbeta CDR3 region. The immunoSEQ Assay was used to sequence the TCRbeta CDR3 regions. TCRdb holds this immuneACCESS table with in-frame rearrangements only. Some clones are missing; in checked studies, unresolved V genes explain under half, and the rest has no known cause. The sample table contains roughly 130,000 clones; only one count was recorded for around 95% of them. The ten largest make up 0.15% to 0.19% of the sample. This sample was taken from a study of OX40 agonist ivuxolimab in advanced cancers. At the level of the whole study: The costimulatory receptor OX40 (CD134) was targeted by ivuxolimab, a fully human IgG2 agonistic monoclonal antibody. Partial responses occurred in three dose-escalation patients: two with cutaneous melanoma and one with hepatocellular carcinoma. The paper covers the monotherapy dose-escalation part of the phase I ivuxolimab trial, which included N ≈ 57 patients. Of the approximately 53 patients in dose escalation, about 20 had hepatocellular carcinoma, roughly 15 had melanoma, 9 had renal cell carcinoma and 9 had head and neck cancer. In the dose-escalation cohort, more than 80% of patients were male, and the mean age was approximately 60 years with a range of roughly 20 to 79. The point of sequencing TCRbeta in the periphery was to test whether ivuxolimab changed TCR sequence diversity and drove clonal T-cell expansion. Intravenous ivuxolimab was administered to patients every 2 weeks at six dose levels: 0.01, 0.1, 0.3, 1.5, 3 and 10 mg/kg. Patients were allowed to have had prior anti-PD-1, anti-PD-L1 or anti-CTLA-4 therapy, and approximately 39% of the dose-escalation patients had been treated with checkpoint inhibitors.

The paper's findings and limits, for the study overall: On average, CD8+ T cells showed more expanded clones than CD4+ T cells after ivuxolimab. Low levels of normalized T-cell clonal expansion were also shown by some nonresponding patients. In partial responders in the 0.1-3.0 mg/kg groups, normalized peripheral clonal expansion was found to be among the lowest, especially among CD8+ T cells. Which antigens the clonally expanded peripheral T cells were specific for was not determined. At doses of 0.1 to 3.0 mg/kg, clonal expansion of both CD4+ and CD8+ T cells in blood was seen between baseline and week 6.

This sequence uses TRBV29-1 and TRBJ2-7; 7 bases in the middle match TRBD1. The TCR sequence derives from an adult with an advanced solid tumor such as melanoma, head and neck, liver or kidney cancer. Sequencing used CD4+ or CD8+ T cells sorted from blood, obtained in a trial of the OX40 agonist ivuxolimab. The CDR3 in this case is CSVSRQGSSYEQYF. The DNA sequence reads TGCAGCGTTTCCAGACAGGGAAGCTCCTACGAGCAGTACTTC.